This T cell receptor (beta chain) was captured in a study of OX40 agonist ivuxolimab in advanced cancers. Sequencing was performed with immunoSEQ multiplex PCR; in TCRdb, only in-frame clones are kept and a portion is missing. The table includes about 73,000 clones, about 81% detected once. The J segment lost 0 bases and the V segment lost 4 bases, leaving 10 bases of the junction unmatched. CDR1 and CDR2 (germline): SGHDN, FVKESK. The CDR3 runs 18 residues. The source of this sequence is an adult with an advanced solid tumor such as melanoma, head and neck, liver or kidney cancer. The specimen comprised CD4+ or CD8+ T cells sorted from blood, sampled in a trial of the OX40 agonist ivuxolimab. The chain links TRBV14 to TRBJ2-1; 9 positions agree with TRBD2. The CDR3 region is CASSLWTSALSSYNEQFF. The CDR3 DNA sequence: TGTGCCAGCAGCCTATGGACTAGCGCCCTATCCTCCTACAATGAGCAGTTCTTC.